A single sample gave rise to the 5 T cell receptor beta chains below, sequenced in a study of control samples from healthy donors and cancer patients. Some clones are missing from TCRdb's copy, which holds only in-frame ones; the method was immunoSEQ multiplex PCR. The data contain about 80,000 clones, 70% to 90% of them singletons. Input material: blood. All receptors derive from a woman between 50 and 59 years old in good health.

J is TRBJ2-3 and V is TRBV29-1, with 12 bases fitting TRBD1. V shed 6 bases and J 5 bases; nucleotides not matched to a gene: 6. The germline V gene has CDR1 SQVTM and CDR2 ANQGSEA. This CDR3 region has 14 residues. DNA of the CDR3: TGCAGCGTCGCCGGGACAGGGGGCAAAGATACGCAGTATTTT. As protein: CSVAGTGGKDTQYF.

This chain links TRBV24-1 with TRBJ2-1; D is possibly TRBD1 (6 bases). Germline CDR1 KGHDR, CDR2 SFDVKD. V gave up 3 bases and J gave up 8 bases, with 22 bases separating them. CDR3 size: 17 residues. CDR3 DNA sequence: TGTGCCACCAGTGATATGACCGGCAGGGTGGGGGCGGATGAGCAGTTCTTC. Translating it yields CATSDMTGRVGADEQFF.

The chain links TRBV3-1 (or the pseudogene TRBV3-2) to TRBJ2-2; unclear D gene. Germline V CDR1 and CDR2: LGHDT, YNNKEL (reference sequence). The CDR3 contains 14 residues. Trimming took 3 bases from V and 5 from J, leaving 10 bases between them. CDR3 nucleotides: TGTGCCAGCAGCCATTTCACCCTTACCGGGGAGCTGTTTTTT. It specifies CASSHFTLTGELFF.

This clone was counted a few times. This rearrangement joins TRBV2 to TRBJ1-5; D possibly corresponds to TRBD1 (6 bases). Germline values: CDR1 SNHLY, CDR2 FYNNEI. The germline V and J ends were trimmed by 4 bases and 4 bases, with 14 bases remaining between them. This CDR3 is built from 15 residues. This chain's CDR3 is CASSAPGTKNQPQHF. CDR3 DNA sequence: TGTGCCAGCAGTGCGCCCGGGACAAAGAATCAGCCCCAGCATTTT.

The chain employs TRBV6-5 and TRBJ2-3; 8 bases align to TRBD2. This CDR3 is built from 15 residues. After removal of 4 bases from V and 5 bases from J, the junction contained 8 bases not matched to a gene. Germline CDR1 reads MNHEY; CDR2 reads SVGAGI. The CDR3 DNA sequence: TGTGCCAGCAGTTTCACGGGGGGGCCAGGAGATACGCAGTATTTT. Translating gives CASSFTGGPGDTQYF.